This T cell receptor beta chain came from a study of T cell repertoires in breast cancer. The CDR3 length is 16 residues. Trimming removed 1 base from V and 0 bases from J; junction bases left unmatched: 1. Germline CDR1 reads LGHDT; CDR2 reads YNNKEL (reference sequence). Unpaired genes were suppressed by blocking oligonucleotides during a second nested PCR. Each emulsion RT-PCR master mix held about 4,500-270,000 T cells with C-region, Stepout and V-region primers. TCRdb re-analysed the emulsion pairing reads in MiXCR, keeping a single row per CDR3 protein. In the table there are about 40,000 distinct CDR3 sequences, about 50% of which are singletons. An expanded emulsion RT-PCR with primers for all TCR V genes paired CD8+ T cell chains.

Specimen: CD8+ T cells. This receptor was identified in a pool of human donors with breast cancer or a healthy control (not recorded which). The V gene is TRBV3-1, the J gene TRBJ2-3, with 10 nucleotides matching TRBD2. CDR3 sequence (DNA): TGTGCCAGCAGCCAAGCACTAGCGGGGAGCACAGATACGCAGTATTTT. Protein product: CASSQALAGSTDTQYF.